Presented here are 5 T cell receptor beta chains from one specimen sequenced in a study of T cells after yellow fever vaccination. From the 5' RACE reads, TCRdb called clonotypes with MiXCR, one entry per CDR3 protein. Of some 350,000 distinct CDR3 sequences listed, approximately 4.2% were seen once; the top ten hold 20% to 25%. Sequencing was performed on PBMCs, taken 5 days after the yellow fever booster vaccination. The origin of the receptors is a man aged 18 to 29 who received the YFV17D yellow fever vaccine.

This clonotype came up a few times. This rearrangement joins TRBV20-1 to TRBJ1-5, with no clear D. Germline-derived CDR1 and CDR2 are DFQATT and SNEGSKA (reference sequence). The CDR3 contains 14 residues. Trimming shortened V by 5 bases and J by 2 bases, and 13 bases separated the two germline ends. CDR3 bases: TGCAGTGCTGCTCTGGGATGGGGCAATCAGCCCCAGCATTTT. Its protein is CSAALGWGNQPQHF.

CDR3: CASSQVSRGGNGYTF. DNA of the CDR3: TGTGCCAGCAGCCAAGTGAGCCGGGGCGGAAATGGCTACACCTTC. The chain uses TRBV3-1 and TRBJ1-2; a possible D gene is TRBD1 (5 bases). Trimming took 1 base from V and 6 from J, leaving 15 bases between them. The germline gives CDR1 LGHDT, CDR2 YNNKEL (reference sequence). The CDR3 consists of 15 residues.

This clonotype was found a few times. The chain has TRBV28 and TRBJ2-3; D is unresolved. Germline assignment: CDR1 MDHEN and CDR2 SYDVKM. The CDR3 runs 14 residues. V was shortened by 5 bases and J by 6 bases, with 15 bases between the two germline ends. The CDR3 is CASSPSHSADTQYF. Written as DNA, the CDR3 is TGTGCCAGCAGTCCCAGCCACTCAGCCGATACGCAGTATTTT.

This clonotype was recorded many times. This chain connects TRBV29-1 to TRBJ2-1, with 14 positions matching TRBD2. V lost 7 bases to trimming and J lost 9 bases; unmatched junction nucleotides: 2. CDR3 length: 12 amino acids. CDR1 and CDR2 from the germline V gene are SQVTM and ANQGSEA. CDR3 amino acids: CSGGLAGGEQFF. In nucleotides, the CDR3 is TGCAGCGGCGGACTAGCGGGAGGTGAGCAGTTCTTC.

The chain carries TRBV7-2 and TRBJ2-3, with D unresolved. Germline V gene sequence: CDR1 SGHTA, CDR2 FQGNSA. Between the trimmed V and J ends, which lost 4 bases and 4 bases, there was a span of 6 bases. The length of the CDR3 is 12 residues. The CDR3 loop is CASSSYSDTQYF. In nucleotides, the CDR3 is TGTGCCAGCAGCTCCTACTCAGATACGCAGTATTTT.